This passage covers 18 T cell receptor beta chains from one sample sequenced in a study of T cell responses to AZD1222 COVID-19 vaccine. Sequencing was performed with immunoSEQ multiplex PCR; in TCRdb, only in-frame clones are kept and a portion is missing. The table lists under 200,000 clones, roughly 92% of them singletons. Sequences were derived from peripheral blood, sampled on day 0 of AZD1222 vaccination. The receptors shown here come from an adult in good health.

The V and J genes are TRBV2 and TRBJ1-2; a possible D gene is TRBD1 (6 bases). CDR1 is SNHLY, CDR2 FYNNEI, per germline. The CDR3 has 13 residues. V was cut by 4 bases and J by 5 bases, with 11 bases left in between. The DNA for the CDR3 is TGTGCCAGCAGTGTTTTGGACAGTTATGGCTACACCTTC. It is translated as CASSVLDSYGYTF.

This CDR3 reads CASSLGARADYNSPLHF. CDR3 DNA: TGTGCCAGCAGCTTAGGTGCCAGGGCCGACTATAATTCACCCCTCCACTTT. The V call is TRBV7-8, the J call TRBJ1-6, with D maybe TRBD1 (5 bases). The CDR3 is made up of 17 amino acids. V was cut by 1 base and J by 3 bases, with 13 bases left in between. Per germline, CDR1 SGHVS and CDR2 FQNEAQ.

The V and J genes are TRBV27 and TRBJ1-5; no reliable D call. Between the trimmed V and J ends, which lost 2 bases and 2 bases, there was a span of 13 bases. This CDR3 contains 16 residues. Germline V gene sequence: CDR1 MNHEY, CDR2 SMNVEV (reference sequence). The CDR3 loop is CASSLGSPVGNQPQHF. In nucleotides, the CDR3 is TGTGCCAGCAGTTTAGGGTCACCCGTCGGCAATCAGCCCCAGCATTTT.

J is TRBJ1-1 and V is TRBV27; 9 bases map to TRBD1. The CDR3 consists of 16 residues. Trimming at V came to 7 bases and at J to 4 bases, leaving 13 bases not matched to a gene. Germline assignment: CDR1 MNHEY and CDR2 SMNVEV (reference sequence). CDR3 DNA: TGTGCCAGCATACGGGACAGGGTTTCACAGGGCACTGAAGCTTTCTTT. This sequence encodes CASIRDRVSQGTEAFF.

The V call is TRBV14, the J call TRBJ1-5, with D possibly TRBD1 on 5 matching bases. CDR1 SGHDN and CDR2 FVKESK come from the germline V gene. The CDR3 sequence is 13 residues long. Trimming took 3 bases from V and 7 from J, leaving 10 bases between them. For the CDR3, the DNA is TGTGCCAGCAGCCAGGGTGCAGGGCAGCCCCAGCATTTT. Translated: CASSQGAGQPQHF.

The chain uses TRBV2 and TRBJ2-3; no clear D gene. Looked up from germline, CDR1 is SNHLY and CDR2 is FYNNEI. V was cut by 6 bases and J by 6 bases, with 13 bases left in between. The CDR3 runs to 13 residues. This CDR3 reads CASRQDSSDTQYF. CDR3 nucleotides: TGTGCCAGCAGACAAGATTCCTCTGATACGCAGTATTTT.

V is TRBV3-1 (or the pseudogene TRBV3-2) and J is TRBJ1-2; D is perhaps TRBD1 (6 bases). Trimming removed 2 bases at V and 2 bases at J, with 12 bases between. CDR1 LGHDT and CDR2 YNNKEL come from the germline V gene (reference sequence). This CDR3 has 15 residues. This CDR3 is CASSQLGGLNYGYTF. The CDR3 bases are TGTGCCAGCAGCCAACTGGGGGGCCTCAACTATGGCTACACCTTC.

The chain joins TRBV5-1 to TRBJ2-7; weak D call: TRBD2 (5 bases). The CDR3 consists of 16 residues. Trimming shortened V by 3 bases and J by 4 bases, and 20 bases separated the two germline ends. Looked up from germline, CDR1 is SGHRS and CDR2 is YFSETQ. The CDR3: CASSSVSLWTGYEQYF. The CDR3 DNA is TGCGCCAGCAGCTCCGTGAGTTTGTGGACGGGATACGAGCAGTACTTC.

The CDR3 loop is CASSTGLPTYNEQFF. CDR3 nucleotides: TGTGCCAGCAGCACGGGACTACCGACCTACAATGAGCAGTTCTTC. The chain combines TRBV7-6 with TRBJ2-1; 7 bases are a match to TRBD2. CDR1 is SGHVS, CDR2 FNYEAQ, per germline. The length of the CDR3 is 15 residues. V dropped 5 bases and J dropped 2; count of bases not matched to a gene: 6.

This clone was seen a single time. The chain couples TRBV19 to TRBJ1-2; 9 nucleotides match TRBD1. V was clipped by 5 bases and J by 8 bases; unmatched bases: 9. In germline, CDR1 is LNHDA, CDR2 SQIVND (reference sequence). CDR3 length: 14 residues. Written as DNA, the CDR3 is TGTGCCAGTAGTGGCCGGGACAGGGTCTTCGGCTACACCTTC. Residues: CASSGRDRVFGYTF.

The CDR3 is CASSLSIGGEKLFF. The CDR3 region has the DNA TGTGCCAGCAGCTTAAGCATCGGGGGGGAAAAACTGTTTTTT. This sequence joins TRBV7-9 and TRBJ1-4, with a possible D match to TRBD1 (5 bases). The CDR3 has 14 residues. Germline CDR1 and CDR2: SEHNR and FQNEAQ (reference sequence). V dropped 2 bases and J dropped 8 bases, with 12 bases sitting between them.

This clone occurred a few times. V gene TRBV6-5 combines with J gene TRBJ1-3; D may be TRBD1 (6 bases). V lost 11 bases, J lost 0 bases, and 11 bases lay in between. CDR1 is MNHEY and CDR2 is SVGAGI in the germline V gene. The CDR3 sequence is 13 residues long. This chain's CDR3 is CAVQGPSGNTIYF. CDR3 coding DNA: TGTGCCGTCCAGGGGCCCTCTGGAAACACCATATATTTT.

Only one count was recorded for this clone. V and J are TRBV5-4 and TRBJ2-5; D unresolved. This CDR3 is built from 15 residues. Trimming removed 9 bases at V and 3 bases at J, with 21 bases between. Germline V gene sequence: CDR1 SGHNT, CDR2 YYREEE (reference sequence). The DNA of the CDR3 is TGTGCCACATACCCCGGCTCTCAAGGGAAAGAGACCCAGTACTTC. This gives the protein CATYPGSQGKETQYF.

The chain uses TRBV6-6 and TRBJ1-1; D gene ambiguous. Looked up from germline, CDR1 is MNHNY and CDR2 is SVGAGI (reference sequence). V lost 7 bases, J lost 4 bases, and 16 bases lay in between. This CDR3 comprises 14 residues. The CDR3 DNA follows: TGTGCCAGCACCCTACATCTGAGATCCACTGAAGCTTTCTTT. This codes for CASTLHLRSTEAFF.

This chain connects TRBV18 to TRBJ2-7; TRBD2 might be the D (5 bases). Per the germline V gene, CDR1 is KGHSH and CDR2 is LQKENI. The CDR3 has 15 residues. V was shortened by 3 bases and J by 3 bases, with 15 bases between the two germline ends. The CDR3 sequence: CASSPGSTAVYEQYF. The CDR3 DNA reads TGTGCCAGCTCACCGGGGAGTACGGCTGTCTACGAGCAGTACTTC.

The chain employs TRBV6-5 and TRBJ2-3; D unclear. V lost 1 base and J 1 base, leaving 12 bases between the germline ends. CDR3 length: 16 residues. Germline V gene sequence: CDR1 MNHEY, CDR2 SVGAGI. CDR3 protein: CASSYLGPERTDTQYF. In DNA, the CDR3 is TGTGCCAGCAGTTACTTAGGGCCGGAACGCACAGATACGCAGTATTTT.

The chain carries TRBV12-5 and TRBJ1-5; D possibly corresponds to TRBD1 (5 bases). V lost 4 bases, J lost 3 bases, and 13 bases lay in between. The CDR3 totals 15 residues. Per the germline V gene, CDR1 is LGHNT and CDR2 is FRNRAP. The CDR3 sequence: CASGWAQGNNQPQHF. CDR3 in DNA: TGTGCTAGTGGTTGGGCCCAGGGAAACAATCAGCCCCAGCATTTT.

A remark on this clone: Other nucleotide sequences in the sample specify the same CDR3. V and J are TRBV3-1 (or the pseudogene TRBV3-2) and TRBJ1-5, with D perhaps TRBD1 (5 bases). The length of the CDR3 is 13 residues. V lost 0 bases and J lost 7, with 7 bases in between. The V gene's germline CDR1 is LGHDT and CDR2 YNNKEL (reference sequence). The CDR3 reads CASSQDREQPQHF. CDR3 nucleotide sequence: TGTGCCAGCAGCCAAGACAGGGAGCAGCCCCAGCATTTT.